This T cell receptor (beta chain) was retrieved from a study of Ad26.COV2.S vaccination and SARS-CoV-2 variants. As to treatment: 15 to 20 received Ad26.COV2.S at low or high dose, single or two shots; roughly five received placebo; per-sample allocation not given. Sampling was performed 63 days after the first vaccine or placebo injection. Points on this clone: Its antigen is as yet unknown.

CDR1 is MNHEY, CDR2 SMNVEV, per germline (reference sequence). The CDR3 consists of 16 residues. V was trimmed by 4 bases and J by 4 bases, leaving 14 bases between them. The repertoire was sequenced with immunoSEQ multiplex PCR; TCRdb's copy has only in-frame clones and lacks some. The profile shows approximately 340,000 clones, 70% to 90% of them singletons. Study-level results: Analyses that measured TCR breadth and depth may have underestimated total T cell responses.

The origin of this receptor is a person between 18 and 60 years old who received the Ad26.COV2.S COVID-19 vaccine or a placebo. The material was peripheral blood, obtained in a trial of Ad26.COV2.S vaccine versus placebo. This chain uses TRBV27 with TRBJ2-6, with D unclear. The CDR3 DNA reads as TGTGCCAGCAGTTCGGCAGTTAACACCGGGGCCAACGTCCTGACTTTC. Translated: CASSSAVNTGANVLTF.